The 28 T cell receptor beta chains in this list originate from one sample, sequenced in a study of Tregs in tolerant kidney transplant recipients. After around six days with irradiated graft donor PBMCs, CFSE-labeled recipient PBMCs were FACS-sorted. Their antigens remain unidentified. Sequencing was performed with immunoSEQ multiplex PCR; in TCRdb, only in-frame clones are kept and a portion is missing. The sample table includes fewer than 3,000 clones. Sample: CD8+ T cells from blood cultured with allogeneic cells, taken before the transplant. Receptors were obtained from a human patient who received a combined kidney and bone marrow transplant.

Concerning this clone: The read finishes 3 residues shy of the CDR3 end, and the germline J gene is used to complete it. The V and J genes are TRBV7-2 and TRBJ2-1; 7 bases map to TRBD2. V was pared by 5 bases and J by 0 bases, with 4 bases of the junction left unmatched. This CDR3 spans 15 amino acids. The germline V gene has CDR1 SGHTA and CDR2 FQGNSA. CDR3 DNA (partial): TGTGCCAGCAGCCCAGGACTAGACTCCTACAATGAG. It codes for CASSPGLDSYNE. The whole CDR3 reads CASSPGLDSYNEQFF.

Its frequency marks this clone as medium-sized (0.01 to 0.1%). With the read ending 3 residues before the CDR3 end, the germline J gene is used to fill in that end. The gene calls are TRBV30 and TRBJ2-7, with D perhaps matching TRBD1 (5 bases). CDR1 and CDR2 (germline): GTSNPN, SVGIG (reference sequence). The germline V and J ends were trimmed by 0 bases and 1 base, with 10 bases remaining between them. The CDR3 covers 14 residues. Incomplete CDR3 DNA: TGTGCCTGGAGTGTAGGGCAGGGTTCCTACGAG. The encoded protein is CAWSVGQGSYE. The entire CDR3 protein is CAWSVGQGSYEQYF.

About this clone: Sequencing ends 3 residues short of the CDR3 end; the germline J gene provides the rest. The gene calls are TRBV7-9 and TRBJ2-1; D possibly corresponds to TRBD1 (6 bases). Per the germline V gene, CDR1 is SEHNR and CDR2 is FQNEAQ (reference sequence). V was shortened by 7 bases and J by 5 bases, with 12 bases between the two germline ends. This CDR3 comprises 13 residues. The DNA read from the CDR3 is TGTGCCAGCAAATTGGGACAACACAATGAG. Amino acids: CASKLGQHNE. The entire CDR3 protein is CASKLGQHNEQFF.

In the case of this clone: The read finishes 3 residues shy of the CDR3 end, and the germline J gene is used to complete it. This chain joins TRBV7-9 and TRBJ1-6, with TRBD1 as a possible D gene (5 bases). Germline CDR1 SEHNR, CDR2 FQNEAQ (reference sequence). This CDR3 contains 13 residues. V was clipped by 7 bases and J by 8 bases, with 12 bases between them. CDR3 bases read: TGTGCCAGCACCGGGAAAGGGGATTCACCC. Translation: CASTGKGDSP. The full CDR3 protein reads CASTGKGDSPLHF. The variable domain in full, completed from reference TRBV7-9 and TRBJ1-6, reads DTGVSQNPRHKITKRGQNVTFRCDPISEHNRLYWYRQTLGQGPEFLTYFQNEAQLEKSRLLSDRFSAERPKGSFSTLEIQRTEQGDSAMYLCASTGKGDSPLHFGNGTRLTVT.

This clone is deemed medium-sized by its frequency. The CDR3 goes on 3 residues after the read ends, and that part is filled in from the germline J gene. The chain uses TRBV6-4 and TRBJ1-5; TRBD1 agrees at 8 bases. The CDR3 extends over 15 amino acids. V shed 10 bases, J shed 6 bases, and the junction held 14 bases outside the gene matches. Germline CDR1 MRHNA, CDR2 SNTAGT. The CDR3 bases that were read are TGTGCCAACCGCAGGGGGCGTCTAAGAATTCAGCCC. Translated: CANRRGRLRIQP. The CDR3 as a whole reads CANRRGRLRIQPQHF.

Details on this clone: The CDR3 end lies 3 residues beyond the end of the read and is filled in from the germline J gene. The chain recombines TRBV5-3 with TRBJ2-2, with 8 bases matching TRBD1. TRBV5-3 carries the ORF label, with uncertain function. Losses at the gene ends were 2 bases for V and 3 bases for J; bases not matched to a gene: 12. The CDR3 is 18 residues long. The CDR3 region is CARSFGAGGSADTGELFF. The part of the CDR3 DNA that was read is TGTGCCAGAAGCTTCGGGGCAGGGGGCTCGGCGGACACCGGGGAG.

This clone is medium-sized by frequency. The read gets to within 3 residues of the CDR3 end, and the germline J gene fills in the rest. This chain connects TRBV19 to TRBJ2-6; D perhaps matches TRBD1 (7 bases). The V end lost 3 bases, the J end lost 0 bases, and 15 bases lay between the germline ends. The CDR3 runs 18 residues. From germline, CDR1 is LNHDA and CDR2 SQIVND (reference sequence). This CDR3 reads CASSIRGTVYSGANVLTF. Partial CDR3 DNA: TGTGCCAGTAGTATCAGGGGGACTGTCTACTCTGGGGCCAACGTC.

By frequency, this clone registers medium-sized. The read is 3 residues too short to cover the CDR3 end, so that end is filled in from the germline J gene. The chain recombines TRBV18 with TRBJ1-2, with a tentative D call TRBD1 (6 bases). Deletions cut 5 bases from V and 4 bases from J, with 11 bases between. The CDR3 contains 13 residues. Germline-derived CDR1 and CDR2 are KGHSH and LQKENI. This CDR3 reads CASSTPTGYGYTF. The part of the CDR3 DNA that was read is TGTGCCAGCTCAACCCCGACAGGCTATGGC.

CDR3: CASTWTGLSYEQYF. The CDR3 DNA, read in part, is TGTGCCAGCACCTGGACTGGCCTCTCCTACGAG. This chain uses TRBV2 with TRBJ2-7, with D perhaps matching TRBD2 (5 bases). The read finishes 3 residues shy of the CDR3 end, and the germline J gene is used to complete it. The germline CDR1 and CDR2 sequences are SNHLY and FYNNEI. This CDR3 has 14 amino acids. V dropped 7 bases and J dropped 0 bases, with 13 bases sitting between them.

According to its frequency, this clone is medium-sized. The sequenced CDR3 bases are TGTGCCAGCAGCGTAGGACTCCAAACCTACGAG. Translated, it gives CASSVGLQTYE. The complete CDR3 protein is CASSVGLQTYEQYF. The V gene is TRBV9, the J gene TRBJ2-7; D remains ambiguous. The sequence runs out 3 residues before the end of the CDR3; the remainder is reconstructed from the germline J gene. The V gene lost 0 bases and the J gene lost 2 bases, with 9 bases spanning the gap. The CDR3 runs 14 residues. Germline loops: CDR1 SGDLS, CDR2 YYNGEE.

Judged by frequency, this clone is large. The read terminates 3 residues ahead of where the CDR3 ends, so the germline J gene completes it. The chain employs TRBV7-6 and TRBJ2-3; TRBD2 matches at 14 bases. This CDR3 has 17 amino acids. Germline V gene data show CDR1 as SGHVS and CDR2 as FNYEAQ. The V gene end was trimmed by 6 bases and the J gene end by 2 bases; junction bases not matched to a gene: 7. CDR3 sequence reads: CASSKGTSGGTTDTQYF. The sequenced CDR3 bases are TGTGCCAGCAGTAAAGGGACTAGCGGGGGTACCACAGATACG.

This chain's CDR3 is CASSPDWGREQYF. The sequenced part of the CDR3 DNA is TGTGCCAGCAGCCCTGATTGGGGGCGCGAG. J is TRBJ2-7 and V is TRBV11-3, with D possibly being TRBD1 (6 bases). The CDR3 goes on 3 residues after the read ends, and that part is filled in from the germline J gene. Germline V gene sequence: CDR1 SGHNT, CDR2 YENEEA. V lost 5 bases and J 6 bases, leaving 14 bases between the germline ends. The CDR3 is 13 residues long.

Measured by frequency, this clone is large (0.1 to 1%). The read falls 3 residues short of the CDR3 end, and the missing part is taken from the germline J gene. The chain carries TRBV30 and TRBJ2-3; TRBD2 matches 7 bases. CDR1 and CDR2 from the germline V gene are GTSNPN and SVGIG (reference sequence). The CDR3 extends over 14 amino acids. V shed 4 bases, J shed 6 bases, and the junction held 10 bases outside the gene matches. Incomplete CDR3 DNA: TGTGCCTGGACGTGGGGGGGGTCGGAGGATACG. Translated, it gives CAWTWGGSEDT. The entire CDR3 protein reads CAWTWGGSEDTQYF.

About this clone itself: The read falls 3 residues short of the CDR3 end, and the missing part is taken from the germline J gene. This chain joins TRBV10-1 and TRBJ2-2; 9 positions agree with TRBD2. Germline CDR1 is WNHNN and CDR2 is SYGVQD (reference sequence). With 6 bases clipped from V and 6 bases from J, the junction kept 5 bases outside the gene matches. The CDR3 covers 14 residues. The CDR3 DNA, read in part, is TGCGCCAGCAGCGCTAGCGGGATCGCCGGGGAG. Its protein is CASSASGIAGE. The full CDR3 reads CASSASGIAGELFF.

Its frequency marks this clone as medium-sized. One end of the junction fails to match germline, which may point to a read error. Coverage ceases 3 residues before the CDR3 finishes, and the germline J gene fills in the end. This chain links TRBV4-2 with TRBJ2-2; D not certain. CDR1 is LGHNA and CDR2 is YNFKEQ in the germline V gene. CDR3 size: 14 residues. CDR3 protein: CASSQHRDTGELFF. The CDR3 bases that were read are TGCGCCAGCAGCCAGCACCGGGACACCGGGGAG.

A word on this clone: With the read ending 3 residues before the CDR3 end, the germline J gene is used to fill in that end. V gene TRBV19 combines with J gene TRBJ1-1; D perhaps matches TRBD1 (5 bases). CDR1 LNHDA and CDR2 SQIVND come from the germline V gene (reference sequence). The CDR3 contains 15 residues. CDR3 sequence reads: CASSMGGGRAETAFF. The part of the CDR3 DNA that was read is TGTGCCAGTAGTATGGGGGGTGGGAGAGCAGAGACC.

This clone ranks as medium-sized in terms of frequency. The CDR3 DNA, read in part, is TGCGCCAGCAGCTTGTCTTCCCAGGGACAGCTTAATTCACCC. Translated, it gives CASSLSSQGQLNSP. The entire CDR3 sequence reads CASSLSSQGQLNSPLHF. This rearrangement joins TRBV5-1 to TRBJ1-6; TRBD1 matches 7 bases. Sequencing ends 3 residues short of the CDR3 end; the germline J gene provides the rest. V gave up 1 base and J gave up 6 bases; unmatched junction bases: 10. The germline V gene has CDR1 SGHRS and CDR2 YFSETQ. The CDR3 runs 17 residues.

This clone shows up as medium-sized (0.01 to 0.1%) by frequency. The read comes to an end 3 residues before the CDR3 does, leaving the germline J gene to fill in the end. The J gene is TRBJ2-3, the V gene TRBV6-2 or TRBV6-3; the match to TRBD2 covers 8 bases. Germline values: CDR1 MNHEY, CDR2 SVGEGT. The CDR3 consists of 15 residues. With V trimmed by 6 bases and J by 2 bases, 7 bases remained unmatched. This CDR3 is CASRPTSEYTDTQYF. CDR3 bases read: TGTGCCAGCAGGCCGACTAGCGAGTACACAGATACG.

CDR3 protein: CASSLPGQGNNEQFF. The sequenced part of the CDR3 DNA is TGTGCCAGCAGCTTGCCGGGACAGGGTAACAATGAG. The J gene is TRBJ2-1, the V gene TRBV13; TRBD1 agrees at 9 bases. The read ends 3 residues shy of where the CDR3 ends; the end is completed using the germline J gene. The CDR3 covers 15 residues. CDR1 and CDR2 from the germline V gene are PRHDT and FYEKMQ (reference sequence). V shed 3 bases, J shed 5 bases, and the junction held 5 bases outside the gene matches.

This clone is deemed large by its frequency. Read data end 3 residues before the CDR3 end; the end is taken from the germline J gene. The chain has TRBV7-6 and TRBJ2-3, with 8 bases matching TRBD2. Germline assignment: CDR1 SGHVS and CDR2 FNYEAQ. V trimming: 0 bases; J trimming: 3 bases; junction bases outside the gene matches: 5. This CDR3 has 16 residues. The covered CDR3 bases are TGTGCCAGCAGCTTAGCCCGAGCGGGGGATACAGATACG. It yields the protein CASSLARAGDTDT. The full-length CDR3 reads as CASSLARAGDTDTQYF.

This clone is classed as medium-sized by frequency. The read stops 3 residues short of the end of the CDR3; the missing end is completed from the germline J gene. V gene TRBV27 combines with J gene TRBJ2-2, with D hard to call. This CDR3 region has 13 residues. V was shortened by 6 bases and J by 3 bases, with 8 bases between the two germline ends. Germline V CDR1 and CDR2: MNHEY, SMNVEV (reference sequence). The CDR3 sequence: CASSRRYTGELFF. Incomplete CDR3 DNA: TGTGCCAGCAGCCGCAGATACACCGGGGAG.

As concerns this clone: With the read ending 3 residues before the CDR3 end, the germline J gene is used to fill in that end. The J gene is TRBJ2-5, the V gene TRBV27; 7 positions match TRBD2. This CDR3 is 15 amino acids long. Trimming at V came to 5 bases and at J to 4 bases, leaving 10 bases not matched to a gene. CDR1 and CDR2 from the germline V gene are MNHEY and SMNVEV (reference sequence). The CDR3 bases that were read are TGTGCCAGCAGTAGGGACGGGGGGACTGGAGAGACC. It translates to CASSRDGGTGET. The whole CDR3 reads CASSRDGGTGETQYF.

About this clone itself: The CDR3 end is not reached by the read, which stops 3 residues before it; the germline J gene fills it in. The gene calls are TRBV18 and TRBJ2-3, with 9 bases lining up with TRBD2. The CDR3 is made up of 16 amino acids. Germline loops: CDR1 KGHSH, CDR2 LQKENI. The ends lost 2 bases at V and 1 base at J; junction bases unmatched: 4. The sequenced part of the CDR3 DNA is TGTGCCAGCTCACCATGGGAGCGGGGGGGCACAGATACG. Its translation is CASSPWERGGTDT. The whole CDR3 protein is CASSPWERGGTDTQYF. The full variable domain, in which reference TRBV18 and TRBJ2-3 provide the parts outside the CDR3, is NAGVMQNPRHLVRRRGQEARLRCSPMKGHSHVYWYRQLPEEGLKFMVYLQKENIIDESGMPKERFSAEFPKEGPSILRIQQVVRGDSAAYFCASSPWERGGTDTQYFGPGTRLTVL.

This clone shows up as medium-sized by frequency. The CDR3 end falls 3 residues outside the read, so it is completed with the germline J gene. The chain couples TRBV19 to TRBJ1-2, with TRBD1 matching over 7 bases. CDR1 and CDR2 from the germline V gene are LNHDA and SQIVND (reference sequence). CDR3 length: 14 amino acids. Here the CDR3 reads CASSMWNRGHDYTF. CDR3 DNA (partial): TGTGCCAGTAGTATGTGGAACAGGGGCCACGAC.

As to this clone: The sequenced fragment ends 3 residues before the CDR3 boundary, so the rest is inferred from the germline J gene. The rearrangement joins TRBV7-9 to TRBJ2-3; TRBD1 matches 9 bases. This CDR3 has 15 amino acids. CDR1 is SEHNR, CDR2 FQNEAQ, per germline (reference sequence). Losses at the gene ends were 9 bases for V and 3 bases for J; bases not matched to a gene: 10. The part of the CDR3 DNA that was read is TGTGCCAGTGACCTGGACAGGGGACGGACAGATACG. Its protein is CASDLDRGRTDT. The whole CDR3 reads CASDLDRGRTDTQYF. The full variable domain, its missing parts supplied by reference TRBV7-9 and TRBJ2-3, is DTGVSQNPRHKITKRGQNVTFRCDPISEHNRLYWYRQTLGQGPEFLTYFQNEAQLEKSRLLSDRFSAERPKGSFSTLEIQRTEQGDSAMYLCASDLDRGRTDTQYFGPGTRLTVL.

Comment on this clone: The observed sequence ends 3 residues before the CDR3 terminus, with the missing tail filled in from the germline J gene. The chain joins TRBV2 to TRBJ2-7, with 10 bases fitting TRBD2. V shed 2 bases and J 0 bases; nucleotides not matched to a gene: 7. The CDR3 sequence is 17 residues long. Germline values: CDR1 SNHLY, CDR2 FYNNEI. CDR3 DNA, as far as it was read: TGTGCCAGCAGTGAATGGCTAGCGGGAGTTCACTCCTACGAG. This codes for CASSEWLAGVHSYE. The complete CDR3 reads CASSEWLAGVHSYEQYF. The whole variable domain, filled in from reference TRBV2 and TRBJ2-7, reads EPEVTQTPSHQVTQMGQEVILRCVPISNHLYFYWYRQILGQKVEFLVSFYNNEISEKSEIFDDQFSVERPDGSNFTLKIRSTKLEDSAMYFCASSEWLAGVHSYEQYFGPGTRLTVT.

About this clone: The read finishes 3 residues shy of the CDR3 end, and the germline J gene is used to complete it. This chain joins TRBV2 and TRBJ1-3; unclear D gene. This CDR3 region has 13 residues. Trimming removed 1 base at V and 3 bases at J, with 4 bases between. Looked up from germline, CDR1 is SNHLY and CDR2 is FYNNEI. The CDR3: CASSEELGNTIYF. The part of the CDR3 DNA that was read is TGTGCCAGCAGTGAAGAACTTGGAAACACC.

In the case of this clone: With the read ending 3 residues before the CDR3 end, the germline J gene is used to fill in that end. The rearrangement links TRBV29-1 to TRBJ2-5; D assignment may be TRBD1 or TRBD2 (5 bases each). With 3 bases removed from V and 7 bases from J, the gap between germline ends came to 18 bases. The CDR3 spans 14 residues. Germline V lookup: CDR1 SQVTM, CDR2 ANQGSEA. CDR3 bases read: TGCAGCGTTGACGACAAGGGGAGCTTGGGGACC. Translation gives CSVDDKGSLGT. The entire CDR3 sequence reads CSVDDKGSLGTQYF.